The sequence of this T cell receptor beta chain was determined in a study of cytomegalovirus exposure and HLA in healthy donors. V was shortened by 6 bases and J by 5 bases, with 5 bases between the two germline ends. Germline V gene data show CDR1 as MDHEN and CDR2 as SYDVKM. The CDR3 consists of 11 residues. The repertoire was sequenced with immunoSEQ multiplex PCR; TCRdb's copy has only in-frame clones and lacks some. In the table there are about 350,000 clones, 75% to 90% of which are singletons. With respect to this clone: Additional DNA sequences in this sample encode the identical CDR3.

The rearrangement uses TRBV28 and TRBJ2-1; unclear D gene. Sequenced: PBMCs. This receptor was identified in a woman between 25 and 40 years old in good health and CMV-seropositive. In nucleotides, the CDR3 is TGTGCCAGCAGCCCCAACAATGAGCAGTTCTTC. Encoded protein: CASSPNNEQFF.